This is a list of T cell receptor beta chains from one sample in a study of T cell clones after liver transplantation. Method: immunoSEQ multiplex PCR; TCRdb's copy keeps in-frame clones and lacks some. The table has roughly 49,000 clones, roughly 70% seen once. The source was CD4+ T cells from blood, collected less than 70 months after liver transplant. The receptors shown here come from a human patient who received a liver transplant. The graft donor may have given rise to some T cells. The CDR3 runs from the conserved cysteine through the conserved F or W. The D gene is left open where the match is weak. A row's size may be missing; if present it is once, few, many or a size class.

size: .
V: TRBV7-8
J: TRBJ1-1
D: .
DNA: TGTGCCAGCAGCTTATGGGCGACCTCGGGCACTGAAGCTTTCTTT
CDR3: CASSLWATSGTEAFF

size: .
V: TRBV28
J: TRBJ2-4
D: TRBD2
DNA: TGTGCCAGCGCCGGGGGGGGTTCCATTCAGTACTTC
CDR3: CASAGGGSIQYF

size: .
V: TRBV2
J: TRBJ2-3
D: TRBD2
DNA: TGTGCCAGCAGCCTAGCGGGGGCTGGGGATACGCAGTATTTT
CDR3: CASSLAGAGDTQYF

size: .
V: TRBV29-1
J: TRBJ2-3
D: TRBD1
DNA: TGCAGCGTTGAATTAGGGGGCATAGATACGCAGTATTTT
CDR3: CSVELGGIDTQYF

size: .
V: TRBV30
J: TRBJ1-5
D: .
DNA: TGTGCCTGGAATAGGGGCGATCCCGATCAGCCCCAGCATTTT
CDR3: CAWNRGDPDQPQHF

size: .
V: TRBV7-2
J: TRBJ1-4
D: .
DNA: TGTGCCAGCAGCTTACCCCGGACCGATGAAAAACTGTTTTTT
CDR3: CASSLPRTDEKLFF

size: few
V: TRBV10-3
J: TRBJ2-7
D: .
DNA: TGTGCCATCAGTGAGGTCCTCACTGGGGACGAGCAGTACTTC
CDR3: CAISEVLTGDEQYF

size: .
V: TRBV2
J: TRBJ2-3
D: .
DNA: TGTGCCAGCCGAACAGATACGCAGTATTTT
CDR3: CASRTDTQYF

size: few
V: TRBV6-1
J: TRBJ2-7
D: TRBD1
DNA: TGTGCCAGCAGGAAGCAAACAGGGGGCTACGAGCAGTACTTC
CDR3: CASRKQTGGYEQYF

size: .
V: TRBV7-9
J: TRBJ1-1
D: .
DNA: TGTGCCAGCAGCTTAGTTCACATGGGATTGATGAACACTGAAGCTTTCTTT
CDR3: CASSLVHMGLMNTEAFF

size: .
V: TRBV6-1
J: TRBJ2-3
D: .
DNA: TGTGCCAGCGGGTTGCGGCCCACTCCCACAGATACGCAGTATTTT
CDR3: CASGLRPTPTDTQYF

size: .
V: TRBV2
J: TRBJ2-3
D: .
DNA: TGTGCCAGCAGTGGAAGGCCACTCACAGATACGCAGTATTTT
CDR3: CASSGRPLTDTQYF

size: few
V: TRBV11-2
J: TRBJ1-1
D: .
DNA: TGTGCCAGCAGCTTAGGGGGGACCACTGAAGCTTTCTTT
CDR3: CASSLGGTTEAFF